A selection of T cell receptor beta chains follows, all from one sample in a study of blood T cell repertoires in COVID-19. Clones were sequenced by immunoSEQ multiplex PCR, and TCRdb holds only the in-frame ones, with some missing. The table has around 130,000 clones, around nine tenths seen once; the top ten hold about 3.5%. The specimen was peripheral blood. The source of these receptors is a man aged 50 to 60 with active COVID-19. The conserved cysteine and the conserved F or W are not part of the CDR3 here. Fields, in order: J gene, D gene, V gene, CDR3 protein. The D gene is left open where the match is weak.

TRBJ2-1 . TRBV5-1 ASSLSGSYEQF
TRBJ2-5 . TRBV18 ASSYRGRETQY
TRBJ2-7 TRBD1 TRBV19 ASSTLTGNPEQY
TRBJ1-5 TRBD1 TRBV30 AWSGRQGARNQPQH
TRBJ1-4 . TRBV20-1 SASTGGRRWEKLF
TRBJ2-1 TRBD2 TRBV5-1 ASSLVAGGPNEQF
TRBJ1-5 . TRBV6-5 ASRGAGNQPQH
TRBJ1-1 . TRBV7-8 ASSLGGPNTEAF
TRBJ2-5 TRBD2 TRBV6-2/TRBV6-3 ASSYSRGAGDQETQY
TRBJ2-4 . TRBV6-5 ATGRENIQY
TRBJ2-1 . TRBV5-4 ASRPGRGGNEQF
TRBJ1-1 TRBD1 TRBV19 ASGRDRRMNTEAF
TRBJ2-1 TRBD2 TRBV24-1 ATSDAGTSGYNEQF
TRBJ2-3 TRBD2 TRBV5-1 ASSPWTSGTTDTQY
TRBJ2-2 TRBD2 TRBV3-1/TRBV3-2 ASSQEGLAGGTGELF
TRBJ1-5 . TRBV2 ASSEKTLSNQPQH
TRBJ1-6 . TRBV3-1/TRBV3-2 ASSSTVSPLH
TRBJ2-1 . TRBV7-9 ASSAPGLYNEQF
TRBJ1-1 TRBD1 TRBV18 ASSSGTGAEAF
TRBJ2-1 TRBD1 TRBV7-9 ASSLSSWAGGYNEQF
TRBJ2-1 . TRBV11-2 ASSPGASSYNEQF
TRBJ2-6 . TRBV19 ASTLSFGANVLT
TRBJ2-6 . TRBV6-5 ASSYGGYLRGNVLT
TRBJ2-6 . TRBV2 ASTESFSGANVLT
TRBJ1-1 . TRBV5-4 ASMGEMNTEAF
TRBJ1-1 . TRBV12-3/TRBV12-4 ASNRRGFPEAF
TRBJ1-1 . TRBV12-3/TRBV12-4 ASSLGPVTEAF
TRBJ1-2 TRBD1 TRBV19 ASTEGALGYSGYT
TRBJ2-7 . TRBV12-1 ASSFGAPQGQVDYEQY
TRBJ1-2 TRBD1 TRBV28 ASSPGQVNYGYT
TRBJ2-6 TRBD1 TRBV19 ASTEGTGVSGANVLT
TRBJ2-2 . TRBV30 AWSVLGRTGELF
TRBJ1-1 . TRBV7-2 ASSLSRGSGTEAF
TRBJ2-1 . TRBV6-6 ASSPNRDWGDEQF
TRBJ1-6 TRBD1 TRBV25-1 ARPDRTGGGNSPLH
TRBJ1-4 . TRBV7-9 ASSLASVPNEKLF
TRBJ1-4 . TRBV27 ASSSDRGNEKLF
TRBJ1-3 . TRBV6-5 ASRNRVSGNTIY
TRBJ2-5 TRBD2 TRBV11-2 ASSPGQGATSGRAKY
TRBJ1-1 TRBD1 TRBV4-1 ASSKSSSGTGGLTAEAF
TRBJ2-2 TRBD1 TRBV27 ASSLGQGAVTGELF
TRBJ2-5 TRBD2 TRBV7-8 ASSAGARETQY
TRBJ2-3 . TRBV5-1 ASSLEGPRGTDTQY
TRBJ2-1 . TRBV7-9 ASSLAGEDEQF
TRBJ1-6 . TRBV5-1 ASSHGMGPLH
TRBJ2-3 . TRBV27 ASSLAGAGDTQY
TRBJ1-4 TRBD1 TRBV29-1 SASPGTGGDEKLF
TRBJ2-1 TRBD2 TRBV6-5 ASSHLAGGYNEQF
TRBJ1-2 TRBD1 TRBV29-1 SVGTGTGNYGYT
TRBJ1-2 . TRBV7-9 ASSLPEGGLT
TRBJ2-5 TRBD2 TRBV28 ASSAVLAGDQETQY
TRBJ1-3 . TRBV3-1/TRBV3-2 ASTEGLRPGLLADTIY
TRBJ1-4 . TRBV7-9 ASSHSTGTFSEKLF
TRBJ2-1 . TRBV5-6 ASSLRGLGNEQF
TRBJ2-2 . TRBV19 ASSIWRERGTGELF